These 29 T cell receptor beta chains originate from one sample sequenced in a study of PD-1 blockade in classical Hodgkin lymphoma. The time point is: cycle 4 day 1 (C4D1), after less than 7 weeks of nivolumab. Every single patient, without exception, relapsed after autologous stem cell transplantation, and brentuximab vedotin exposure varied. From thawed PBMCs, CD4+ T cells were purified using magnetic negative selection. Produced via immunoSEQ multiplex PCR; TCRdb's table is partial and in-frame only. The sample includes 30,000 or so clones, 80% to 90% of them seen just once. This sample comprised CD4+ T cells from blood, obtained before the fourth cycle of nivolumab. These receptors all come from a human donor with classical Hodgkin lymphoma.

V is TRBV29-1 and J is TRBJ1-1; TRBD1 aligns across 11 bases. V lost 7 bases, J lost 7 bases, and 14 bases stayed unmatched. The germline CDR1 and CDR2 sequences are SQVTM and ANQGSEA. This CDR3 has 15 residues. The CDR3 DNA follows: TGCAGCGGGACGGACCGGGACAGGGGGACTCTTGAAGCTTTCTTT. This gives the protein CSGTDRDRGTLEAFF.

CDR3 sequence: CASSGTGETQYF. The CDR3 coding sequence is TGTGCCAGCAGTGGGACTGGGGAGACCCAGTACTTC. The chain couples TRBV2 to TRBJ2-5; D is possibly TRBD2 (5 bases). Per germline, CDR1 SNHLY and CDR2 FYNNEI. The germline V and J ends were trimmed by 4 bases and 5 bases, with 8 bases remaining between them. The CDR3 is made up of 12 amino acids.

The chain's CDR3 is CASSSMDRGMFF. As DNA, the CDR3 is TGTGCCAGCAGCTCCATGGACAGGGGGATGTTTTTT. This chain connects TRBV7-9 to TRBJ2-2, with 10 bases aligning to TRBD1. The CDR3 consists of 12 residues. With 4 bases clipped from V and 15 bases from J, the junction kept 5 bases outside the gene matches. Germline loops: CDR1 SEHNR, CDR2 FQNEAQ (reference sequence).

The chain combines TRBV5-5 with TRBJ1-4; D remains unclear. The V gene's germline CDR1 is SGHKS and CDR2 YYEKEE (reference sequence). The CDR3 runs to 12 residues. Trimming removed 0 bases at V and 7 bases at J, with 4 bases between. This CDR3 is CASSLAAEKLFF. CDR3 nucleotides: TGTGCCAGCAGCTTGGCCGCTGAAAAACTGTTTTTT.

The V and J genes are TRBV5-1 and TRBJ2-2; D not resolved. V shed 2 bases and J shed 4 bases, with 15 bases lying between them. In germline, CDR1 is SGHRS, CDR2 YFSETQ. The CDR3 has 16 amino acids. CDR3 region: CASSLQATETTGELFF. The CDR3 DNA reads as TGCGCCAGCAGCTTACAAGCGACTGAAACCACCGGGGAGCTGTTTTTT.

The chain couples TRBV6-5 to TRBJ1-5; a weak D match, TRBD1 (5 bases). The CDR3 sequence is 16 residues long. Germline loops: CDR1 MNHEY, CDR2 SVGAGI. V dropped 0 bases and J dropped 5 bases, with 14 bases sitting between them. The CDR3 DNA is TGTGCCAGCAGTTACTCCGGCAGAGGGGTCGATCAGCCCCAGCATTTT. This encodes CASSYSGRGVDQPQHF.

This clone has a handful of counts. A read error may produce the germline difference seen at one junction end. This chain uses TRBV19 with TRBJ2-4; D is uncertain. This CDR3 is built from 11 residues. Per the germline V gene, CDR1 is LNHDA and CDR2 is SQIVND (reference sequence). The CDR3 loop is CASSRGLDDHF. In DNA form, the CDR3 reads TGTGCCAGTAGTCGAGGCCTCGACGACCACTTC.

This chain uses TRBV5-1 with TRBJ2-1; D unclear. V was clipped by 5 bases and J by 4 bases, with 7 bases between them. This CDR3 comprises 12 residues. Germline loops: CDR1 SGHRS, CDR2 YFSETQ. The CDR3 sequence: CASRIPYNEQFF. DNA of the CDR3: TGCGCCAGCAGAATACCTTACAATGAGCAGTTCTTC.

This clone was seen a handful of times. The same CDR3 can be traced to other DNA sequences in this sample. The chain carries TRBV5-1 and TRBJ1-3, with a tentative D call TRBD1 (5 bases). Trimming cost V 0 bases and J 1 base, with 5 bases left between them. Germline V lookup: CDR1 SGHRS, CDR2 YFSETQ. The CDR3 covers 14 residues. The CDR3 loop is CASSLEGSGNTIYF. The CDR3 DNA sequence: TGCGCCAGCAGCTTGGAGGGGTCTGGAAACACCATATATTTT.

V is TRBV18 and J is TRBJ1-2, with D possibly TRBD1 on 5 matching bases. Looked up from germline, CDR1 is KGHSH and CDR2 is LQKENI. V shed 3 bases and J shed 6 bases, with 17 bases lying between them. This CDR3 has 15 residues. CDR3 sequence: CASSPRGGTSDGYTF. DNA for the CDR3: TGTGCCAGCTCACCCCGGGGAGGGACTTCAGATGGCTACACCTTC.

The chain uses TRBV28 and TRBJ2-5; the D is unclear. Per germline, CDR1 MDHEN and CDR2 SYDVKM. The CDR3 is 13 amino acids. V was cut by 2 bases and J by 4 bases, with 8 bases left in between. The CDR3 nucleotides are TGTGCCAGCAGTTTACCCAGCTTAGAGACCCAGTACTTC. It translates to CASSLPSLETQYF.

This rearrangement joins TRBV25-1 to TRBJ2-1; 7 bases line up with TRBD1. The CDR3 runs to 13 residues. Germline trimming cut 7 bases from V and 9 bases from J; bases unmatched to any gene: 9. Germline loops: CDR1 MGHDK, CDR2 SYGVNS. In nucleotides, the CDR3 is TGTGCCAGCACACAGGACAGGCCAGGTGAGCAGTTCTTC. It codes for CASTQDRPGEQFF.

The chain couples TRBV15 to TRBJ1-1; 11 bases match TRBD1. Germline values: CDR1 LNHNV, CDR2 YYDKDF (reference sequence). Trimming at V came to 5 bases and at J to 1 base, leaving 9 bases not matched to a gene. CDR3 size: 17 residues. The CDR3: CATSSSGQGAGNTEAFF. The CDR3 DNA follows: TGTGCCACCAGCTCATCCGGACAGGGGGCCGGGAACACTGAAGCTTTCTTT.

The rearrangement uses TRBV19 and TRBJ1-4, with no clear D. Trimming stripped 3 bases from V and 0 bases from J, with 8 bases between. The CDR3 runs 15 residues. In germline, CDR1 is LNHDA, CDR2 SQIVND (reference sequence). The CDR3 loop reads CASSIVAATNEKLFF. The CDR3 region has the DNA TGTGCCAGTAGTATTGTGGCAGCAACTAATGAAAAACTGTTTTTT.

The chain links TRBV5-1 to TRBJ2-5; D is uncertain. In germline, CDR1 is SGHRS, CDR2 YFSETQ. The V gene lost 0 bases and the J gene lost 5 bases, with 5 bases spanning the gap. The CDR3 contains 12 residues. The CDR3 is CASSLASETQYF. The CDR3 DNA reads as TGCGCCAGCAGCTTGGCCAGTGAGACCCAGTACTTC.

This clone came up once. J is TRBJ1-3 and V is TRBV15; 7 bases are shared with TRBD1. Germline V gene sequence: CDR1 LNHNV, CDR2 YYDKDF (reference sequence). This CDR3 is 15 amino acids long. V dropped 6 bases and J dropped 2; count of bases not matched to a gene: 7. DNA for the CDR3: TGTGCCACCAGAGAAAGGGGGCAAACTGGAAACACCATATATTTT. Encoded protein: CATRERGQTGNTIYF.

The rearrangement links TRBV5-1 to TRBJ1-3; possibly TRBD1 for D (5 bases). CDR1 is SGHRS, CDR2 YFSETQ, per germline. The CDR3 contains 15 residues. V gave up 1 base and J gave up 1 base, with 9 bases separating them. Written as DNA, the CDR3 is TGCGCCAGCAGCTTGAGGGGTGATTCTGGAAACACCATATATTTT. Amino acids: CASSLRGDSGNTIYF.

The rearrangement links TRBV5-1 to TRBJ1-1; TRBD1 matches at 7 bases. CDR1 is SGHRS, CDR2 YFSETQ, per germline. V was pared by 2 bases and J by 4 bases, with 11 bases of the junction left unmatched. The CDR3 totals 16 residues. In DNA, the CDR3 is TGCGCCAGCAGCTTAGGAAGGGACCCAGGGGGCACTGAAGCTTTCTTT. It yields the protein CASSLGRDPGGTEAFF.

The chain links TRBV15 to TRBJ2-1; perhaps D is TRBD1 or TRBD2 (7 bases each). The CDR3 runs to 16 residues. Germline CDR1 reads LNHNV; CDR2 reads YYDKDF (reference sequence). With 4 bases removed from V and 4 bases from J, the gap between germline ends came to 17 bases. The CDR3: CATSKPGTAGYNEQFF. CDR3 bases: TGTGCCACCAGCAAACCCGGGACAGCGGGGTACAATGAGCAGTTCTTC.

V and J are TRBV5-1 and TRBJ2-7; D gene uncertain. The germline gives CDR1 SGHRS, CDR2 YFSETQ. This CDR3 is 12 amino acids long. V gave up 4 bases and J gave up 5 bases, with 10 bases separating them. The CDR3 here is CASSPDDHEQYF. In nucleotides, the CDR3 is TGCGCCAGCAGCCCCGACGATCACGAGCAGTACTTC.

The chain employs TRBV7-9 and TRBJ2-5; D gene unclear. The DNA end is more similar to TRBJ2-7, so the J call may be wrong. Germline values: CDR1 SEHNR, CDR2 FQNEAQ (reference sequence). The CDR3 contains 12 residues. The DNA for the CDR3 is TGTGCCAGCAGCCCCCAAGCCCGCGAGCAGTACTTC. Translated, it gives CASSPQAREQYF.

Here the CDR3 DNA reads TGTGCCAGCAGTTTCGCGGACAACTCTGGAAACACCATATATTTT. This encodes CASSFADNSGNTIYF. The V call is TRBV28, the J call TRBJ1-3; possible D gene TRBD1, 5 bases. With 3 bases removed from V and 0 bases from J, the gap between germline ends came to 9 bases. Germline CDR1 is MDHEN and CDR2 is SYDVKM. This CDR3 is 15 amino acids long. Using reference TRBV28 and TRBJ1-3 for the parts outside the CDR3, the full variable domain is DVKVTQSSRYLVKRTGEKVFLECVQDMDHENMFWYRQDPGLGLRLIYFSYDVKMKEKGDIPEGYSVSREKKERFSLILESASTNQTSMYLCASSFADNSGNTIYFGEGSWLTVV.

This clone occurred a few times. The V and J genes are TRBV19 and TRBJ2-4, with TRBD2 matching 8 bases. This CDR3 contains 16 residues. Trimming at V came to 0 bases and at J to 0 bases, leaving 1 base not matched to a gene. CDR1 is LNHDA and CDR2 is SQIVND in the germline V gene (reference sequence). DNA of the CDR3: TGTGCCAGTAGTATAGAGAGCGGGGGAGCCAAAAACATTCAGTACTTC. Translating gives CASSIESGGAKNIQYF.

Here the CDR3 reads CASSLRTGPNTEAFF. The DNA of the CDR3 is TGTGCCAGCAGCCTGCGGACAGGGCCGAACACTGAAGCTTTCTTT. The V and J genes are TRBV5-4 and TRBJ1-1; 8 bases agree with TRBD1. Germline loops: CDR1 SGHNT, CDR2 YYREEE (reference sequence). V trimming: 4 bases; J trimming: 1 base; junction bases outside the gene matches: 6. This CDR3 has 15 amino acids.

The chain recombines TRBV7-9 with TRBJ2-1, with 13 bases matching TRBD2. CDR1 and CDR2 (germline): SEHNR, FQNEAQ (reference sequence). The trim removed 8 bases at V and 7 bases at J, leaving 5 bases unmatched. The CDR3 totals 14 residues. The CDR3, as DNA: TGTGCCAGCCCCCGGACTAGCGGGGGTAATGAGCAGTTCTTC. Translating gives CASPRTSGGNEQFF.

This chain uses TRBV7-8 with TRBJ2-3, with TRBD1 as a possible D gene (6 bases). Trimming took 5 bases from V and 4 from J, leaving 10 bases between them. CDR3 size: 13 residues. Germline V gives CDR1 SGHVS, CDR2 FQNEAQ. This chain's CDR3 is CASSRGTPDTQYF. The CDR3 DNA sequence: TGTGCCAGCAGCAGGGGGACCCCAGATACGCAGTATTTT.

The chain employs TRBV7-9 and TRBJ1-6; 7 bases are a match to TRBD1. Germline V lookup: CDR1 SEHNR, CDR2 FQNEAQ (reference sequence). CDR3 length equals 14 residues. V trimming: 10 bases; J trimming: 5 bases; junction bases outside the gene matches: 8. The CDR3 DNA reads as TGTGCCACCCGACTCGGGACAGATAATTCACCCCTCCACTTT. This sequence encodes CATRLGTDNSPLHF. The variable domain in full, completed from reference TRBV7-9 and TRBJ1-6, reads DTGVSQNPRHKITKRGQNVTFRCDPISEHNRLYWYRQTLGQGPEFLTYFQNEAQLEKSRLLSDRFSAERPKGSFSTLEIQRTEQGDSAMYLCATRLGTDNSPLHFGNGTRLTVT.

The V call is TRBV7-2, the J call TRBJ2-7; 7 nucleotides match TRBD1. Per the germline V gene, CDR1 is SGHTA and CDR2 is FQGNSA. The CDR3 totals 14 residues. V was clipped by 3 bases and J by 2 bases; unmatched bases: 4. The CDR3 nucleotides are TGTGCCAGCAGCTTTACCACAGGGGCCTACGAGCAGTACTTC. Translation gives CASSFTTGAYEQYF.

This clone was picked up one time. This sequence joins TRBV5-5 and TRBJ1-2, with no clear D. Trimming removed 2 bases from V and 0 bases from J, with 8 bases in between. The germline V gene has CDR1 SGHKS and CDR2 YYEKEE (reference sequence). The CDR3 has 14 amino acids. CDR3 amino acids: CASSLKVANYGYTF. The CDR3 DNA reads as TGTGCCAGCAGCTTAAAGGTAGCTAACTATGGCTACACCTTC.